A single sample is the source of the 14 T cell receptor beta chains below, sequenced in a study of blood T cell repertoires in COVID-19. TCRdb's copy holds only in-frame clones and misses some; the assay was immunoSEQ multiplex PCR. The data hold tens of thousands of clones, with approximately 90% observed a single time. The sequencing sample was made of peripheral blood. Receptor source: a man aged 65-85 years with active or convalescent COVID-19.

The chain uses TRBV28 and TRBJ1-1; D unclear. V was clipped by 6 bases and J by 7 bases, with 12 bases between them. The CDR3 totals 12 residues. Germline V gives CDR1 MDHEN, CDR2 SYDVKM. The CDR3 DNA follows: TGTGCCAGCAGCGGCTGGAGGAATGAAGCTTTCTTT. Protein product: CASSGWRNEAFF.

The chain combines TRBV7-9 with TRBJ1-2, with TRBD1 matching over 9 bases. The CDR3 covers 14 residues. CDR1 SEHNR and CDR2 FQNEAQ come from the germline V gene (reference sequence). V trimming: 5 bases; J trimming: 6 bases; junction bases outside the gene matches: 7. The CDR3 region has the DNA TGTGCCAGCAGCCCAGGACAGGGGTTCGATGGCTACACCTTC. Protein: CASSPGQGFDGYTF.

This chain uses TRBV28 with TRBJ1-3, with D perhaps TRBD1 (6 bases). From germline, CDR1 is MDHEN and CDR2 SYDVKM. Trimming pared 2 bases from V and 1 base from J, leaving 12 bases between. The CDR3 consists of 16 residues. CDR3 protein: CASSLSAGVSGNTIYF. In DNA form, the CDR3 reads TGTGCCAGCAGTTTAAGCGCAGGGGTGTCTGGAAACACCATATATTTT.

The chain links TRBV3-1 (or the pseudogene TRBV3-2) to TRBJ2-7, with a possible D match to TRBD1 (6 bases). The CDR3 runs 14 residues. Germline V gives CDR1 LGHDT, CDR2 YNNKEL (reference sequence). V was clipped by 3 bases and J by 6 bases, with 15 bases between them. Here the CDR3 DNA reads TGTGCCAGCAGCCAGGGGGCCTTTCTGGGCGAGCAGTACTTC. This gives the protein CASSQGAFLGEQYF.

The CDR3 DNA reads TGTGCCAGCTCACCATCGACAGGGGAATGGTACGAGCAGTACTTC. It is translated as CASSPSTGEWYEQYF. The rearrangement joins TRBV18 to TRBJ2-7, with 8 bases lining up with TRBD1. Trimming took 2 bases from V and 4 from J; bases not matched to a gene: 7. CDR1 is KGHSH, CDR2 LQKENI, per germline. This CDR3 has 15 residues.

J is TRBJ1-4 and V is TRBV3-1 (or the pseudogene TRBV3-2), with a weak D call TRBD1 (5 bases). Germline V gene sequence: CDR1 LGHDT, CDR2 YNNKEL (reference sequence). This CDR3 is 15 amino acids long. The V end lost 1 base, the J end lost 2 bases, and 8 bases lay between the germline ends. CDR3 amino acids: CASSQGGRTNEKLFF. DNA of the CDR3: TGTGCCAGCAGCCAAGGGGGCAGGACTAATGAAAAACTGTTTTTT.

The chain has TRBV19 and TRBJ2-7; 9 bases match TRBD2. This CDR3 is 16 amino acids long. Germline trimming cut 5 bases from V and 0 bases from J; bases unmatched to any gene: 8. CDR1 and CDR2 (germline): LNHDA, SQIVND (reference sequence). The DNA for the CDR3 is TGTGCCAGTAGTCCCGGGACTAGCCGTAGCTCCTACGAGCAGTACTTC. Protein product: CASSPGTSRSSYEQYF.

This clone was detected a few times. The chain uses TRBV28 and TRBJ1-5, with TRBD1 identical over 7 bases. CDR3 size: 14 residues. Germline trimming cut 5 bases from V and 4 bases from J; bases unmatched to any gene: 5. Per the germline V gene, CDR1 is MDHEN and CDR2 is SYDVKM. The DNA for the CDR3 is TGTGCCAGCAGTCTAGGGACAGAAAATCAGCCCCAGCATTTT. Translation: CASSLGTENQPQHF.

The table lists this clone with a few counts. V is TRBV5-8 and J is TRBJ1-3, with 7 bases identical to TRBD1. With V trimmed by 7 bases and J by 2 bases, 6 bases remained unmatched. The V gene's germline CDR1 is SGHTS and CDR2 YDEGEE. The CDR3 is 14 residues long. The CDR3: CASLEQGTGNTIYF. In DNA form, the CDR3 reads TGTGCCAGCTTGGAACAGGGGACTGGAAACACCATATATTTT.

CDR3 bases: TGTGCCACCAGAGGGACAGAAATGAATGAGCAGTTCTTC. Translated: CATRGTEMNEQFF. V is TRBV24-1 and J is TRBJ2-1, with TRBD1 matching over 7 bases. Germline CDR1 is KGHDR and CDR2 is SFDVKD. The J segment lost 7 bases and the V segment lost 7 bases, leaving 6 bases of the junction unmatched. This CDR3 has 13 amino acids.

The chain uses TRBV29-1 and TRBJ1-5; 7 positions agree with TRBD1. V lost 4 bases to trimming and J lost 7 bases; unmatched junction nucleotides: 7. This CDR3 is built from 13 residues. Germline assignment: CDR1 SQVTM and CDR2 ANQGSEA. DNA for the CDR3: TGCAGCGTTGCCACAGGGGCCCAGCAGCCCCAGCATTTT. This translates into CSVATGAQQPQHF.

The chain links TRBV28 to TRBJ2-1, with D hard to call. Trimming stripped 7 bases from V and 7 bases from J, with 11 bases between. The CDR3 covers 12 residues. CDR1 is MDHEN and CDR2 is SYDVKM in the germline V gene. In nucleotides, the CDR3 is TGTGCCAGCAACGAGGTGTCGAATGAGCAGTTCTTC. Protein sequence: CASNEVSNEQFF.

This sequence joins TRBV11-2 and TRBJ2-7; TRBD1 aligns across 9 bases. In germline, CDR1 is SGHAT, CDR2 FQNNGV. The V gene end was trimmed by 3 bases and the J gene end by 13 bases; junction bases not matched to a gene: 10. There are 13 residues in the CDR3. CDR3 nucleotides: TGTGCCAGCAGCTTGGGGGTCGGGGACAGGGAATACTTC. It encodes CASSLGVGDREYF.

The chain recombines TRBV28 with TRBJ2-7; 7 nucleotides line up with TRBD2. Trimming at V came to 6 bases and at J to 5 bases, leaving 7 bases not matched to a gene. The CDR3 sequence is 13 residues long. Germline V gene data show CDR1 as MDHEN and CDR2 as SYDVKM. The CDR3 nucleotides are TGTGCCAGCAGGGATGGGGGGGTCCACGAGCAGTACTTC. It yields the protein CASRDGGVHEQYF.